The rows below give T cell receptor beta chains drawn from one sample of a study of glioma-infiltrating T cells after dendritic cell vaccination. Clones were sequenced by immunoSEQ multiplex PCR, and TCRdb holds only the in-frame ones, with some missing. The sample lists 85,000 to 95,000 clones, under 90% seen once, with roughly 14% in the top ten. The sample in question was blood, obtained before dendritic cell vaccination. The receptors come from a human donor with glioblastoma. CDR3s include the opening cysteine and the closing phenylalanine or tryptophan. D genes are given only for firm matches. Rows may omit the clone size; those that give it use once, few, many or a size class.

>.|TRBD2|TRBJ2-7|TRBV25-1
CASSELGGNEQYF
TGTGCCAGCAGTGAATTGGGGGGGAACGAGCAGTACTTC
>.|TRBD1|TRBJ1-4|TRBV9
CASSVSGQGYEKLFF
TGTGCCAGCAGCGTAAGTGGACAGGGTTACGAAAAACTGTTTTTT
>.|TRBD1|TRBJ2-2|TRBV9
CASSVGQGWVTGELFF
TGTGCCAGCAGCGTTGGACAGGGGTGGGTCACCGGGGAGCTGTTTTTT
>.|.|TRBJ2-1|TRBV15
CATSRNRVSNEQFF
TGTGCCACCAGCAGAAACAGGGTTAGCAATGAGCAGTTCTTC
>many|TRBD1|TRBJ1-2|TRBV2
CASSKTGYTPEGGYTF
TGTGCCAGCAGTAAGACAGGGTACACACCTGAAGGCGGCTACACCTTC
>.|TRBD2|TRBJ2-1|TRBV18
CASSSGTTYNEQFF
TGTGCCAGCTCGTCAGGGACTACCTACAATGAGCAGTTCTTC
>.|TRBD1|TRBJ2-1|TRBV13
CASSPGQGANEQFF
TGTGCCAGCAGCCCGGGACAGGGGGCGAATGAGCAGTTCTTC
>.|.|TRBJ1-2|TRBV7-8
CASSSRYSTGYTF
TGTGCCAGCAGCTCCAGATATTCCACCGGCTACACCTTC
>.|TRBD2|TRBJ2-3|TRBV7-3
CASSPLAGGTDTQYF
TGTGCCAGCAGTCCCCTCGCGGGGGGAACAGATACGCAGTATTTT
>.|TRBD1|TRBJ1-2|TRBV4-1
CASSQDTGQGQPYGYTF
TGCGCCAGCAGCCAAGATACGGGACAGGGACAGCCCTATGGCTACACCTTC